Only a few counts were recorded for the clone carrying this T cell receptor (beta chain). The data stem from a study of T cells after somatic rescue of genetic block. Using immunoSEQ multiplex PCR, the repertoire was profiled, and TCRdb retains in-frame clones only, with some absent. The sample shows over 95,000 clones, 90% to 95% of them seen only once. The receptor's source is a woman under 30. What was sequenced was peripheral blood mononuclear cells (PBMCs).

The DNA for the CDR3 is TGTGCCAGCAGCTCCGGACCCTCTAGCACAGATACGCAGTATTTT. The encoded protein is CASSSGPSSTDTQYF. The V call is TRBV7-7, the J call TRBJ2-3; no reliable D call. The CDR3 sequence is 15 residues long. The V gene's germline CDR1 is SSHAT and CDR2 FNYEAQ (reference sequence). The germline V and J ends were trimmed by 4 bases and 0 bases, with 11 bases remaining between them.